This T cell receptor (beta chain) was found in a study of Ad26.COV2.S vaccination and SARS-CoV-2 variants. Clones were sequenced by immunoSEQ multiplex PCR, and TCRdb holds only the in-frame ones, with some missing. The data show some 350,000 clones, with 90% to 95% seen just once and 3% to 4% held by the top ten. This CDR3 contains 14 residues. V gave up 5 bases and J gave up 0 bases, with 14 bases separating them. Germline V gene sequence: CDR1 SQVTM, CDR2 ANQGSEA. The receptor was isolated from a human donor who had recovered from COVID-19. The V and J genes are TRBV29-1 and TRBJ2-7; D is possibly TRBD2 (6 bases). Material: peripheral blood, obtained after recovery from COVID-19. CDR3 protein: CSVLSGGVSYEQYF. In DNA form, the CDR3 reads TGCAGCGTTCTTTCAGGCGGGGTCTCCTACGAGCAGTACTTC.